Reported below is one T cell receptor beta chain. Its antigen is unidentified. TCRdb recomputed calls from the RT-PCR reads with MiXCR, one row per CDR3 protein. The sample lists 550,000 to 800,000 distinct CDR3 sequences; around 16% were seen once. This sample was taken from a study of response to subunit inactivated influenza vaccine. Trimming cost V 8 bases and J 7 bases, with 15 bases left between them. The germline V gene has CDR1 DFQATT and CDR2 SNEGSKA (reference sequence). The CDR3 runs to 12 residues. Findings of the study overall: Each seasonal flu vaccination may recruit only limited new T cells, authors suggested.

The chain is built from TRBV20-1 and TRBJ2-1, with D unclear. The sample consisted of PBMCs from blood, taken approximately 13 days after vaccination. The clonotype comes from a man aged 45-60 years who received an inactivated influenza vaccine. The CDR3 DNA sequence: TGCAGTCCTTATCGTGGGGATAATGAGCAGTTCTTC. This encodes CSPYRGDNEQFF.